This T cell receptor (beta chain) derives from a study of T cells in Graves' hyperthyroidism and ophthalmopathy. V lost 0 bases and J 3 bases, leaving 14 bases between the germline ends. CDR3 length equals 16 residues. Germline assignment: CDR1 SNHLY and CDR2 FYNNEI. Any patient presenting with uncontrolled infection, other autoimmune disease, pregnancy or lactation was left out. On the basis of clinical symptoms, serum thyroxine and TRAb, thyroid ultrasound and orbital computed tomography, diagnoses were made. The investigators amplified TCR beta CDR3 regions from RNA transcripts. Primed by the HTBI set, a first-round RT-PCR was run on the TCR CDR3. MiXCR, run by TCRdb on the multiplex PCR reads, gives a single entry per CDR3 protein. The profile shows hundreds of thousands of distinct CDR3 sequences, about 45% of them singletons.

The sequencing input was peripheral blood or thyroid tissue (not recorded which). This sequence joins TRBV2 and TRBJ1-1, with no clear D. The clonotype comes from an adult man with Graves' disease, either hyperthyroidism or ophthalmopathy (not recorded which). CDR3 loop: CASSEARYYGYTEAFF. The CDR3 region has the DNA TGTGCCAGCAGTGAAGCCAGGTACTATGGCTACACTGAAGCTTTCTTT.